This entry concerns a single T cell receptor (beta chain). The CDR3 runs 14 residues. V was shortened by 6 bases and J by 0 bases, with 13 bases between the two germline ends. Germline V gene lookup returns CDR1 SQVTM and CDR2 ANQGSEA. Assay: immunoSEQ multiplex PCR; the TCRdb copy retains only in-frame clones and omits some. The repertoire holds about 240,000 clones, 82% seen once, with 9.5% to 15% in the top ten. This specimen comes from a study of blood T cell repertoires in COVID-19. This rearrangement joins TRBV29-1 to TRBJ2-3; possibly TRBD1 for D (6 bases). Sequencing was performed on peripheral blood. The clonotype originates from a woman between 55 and 75 years old with active or convalescent COVID-19. The DNA of the CDR3 is TGCAGCGTATCCGGACAGAGTAGCACAGATACGCAGTATTTT. This codes for CSVSGQSSTDTQYF.